The 2 T cell receptor beta chains below come from one sample, sequenced in a study of shared clonotypes between healthy human individuals. Only in-frame clones appear in the TCRdb table, and some are missing; sequencing was by immunoSEQ multiplex PCR. This sample carries over a million clones, about 84% of them seen once, and the ten largest clones take roughly 0.61%. The material sequenced was memory CD4+ T cells from PBMCs. Subset denoted: CD45RA-negative fraction. The receptors stem from a man in his late teens or twenties in good health. Some clones in this sample may be carry-over from other donors' samples.

For this clone: One end of the junction does not line up with germline, which may come from a read error. The V call is TRBV15, the J call TRBJ1-1; no clear D. The CDR3 covers 13 residues. Germline V lookup: CDR1 LNHNV, CDR2 YYDKDF (reference sequence). The CDR3 DNA is TGTGCCACCAGCAGAGACCCGAACAGTGAAGCTTTCTTT. This translates into CATSRDPNSEAFF.

The rearrangement uses TRBV9 and TRBJ1-1; 8 bases match TRBD1. V was clipped by 4 bases and J by 7 bases; unmatched bases: 6. Germline CDR1 SGDLS, CDR2 YYNGEE. This CDR3 comprises 13 residues. The CDR3 DNA sequence: TGTGCCAGCAGCTTATCAGGGGGCGGTGAAGCTTTCTTT. It specifies CASSLSGGGEAFF.